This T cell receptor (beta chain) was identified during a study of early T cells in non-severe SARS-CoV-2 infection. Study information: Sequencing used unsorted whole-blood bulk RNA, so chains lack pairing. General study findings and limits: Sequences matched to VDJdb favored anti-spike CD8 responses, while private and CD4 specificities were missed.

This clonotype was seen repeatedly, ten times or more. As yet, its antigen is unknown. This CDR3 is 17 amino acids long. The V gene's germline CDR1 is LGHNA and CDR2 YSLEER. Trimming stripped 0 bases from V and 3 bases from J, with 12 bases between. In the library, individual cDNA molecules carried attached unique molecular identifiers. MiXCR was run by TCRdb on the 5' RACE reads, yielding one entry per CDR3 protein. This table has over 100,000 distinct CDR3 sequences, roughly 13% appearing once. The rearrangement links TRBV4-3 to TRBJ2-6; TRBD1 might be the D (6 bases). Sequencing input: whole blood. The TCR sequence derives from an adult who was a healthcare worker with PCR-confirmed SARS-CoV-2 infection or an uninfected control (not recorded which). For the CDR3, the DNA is TGCGCCAGCAGCCAAGATAGTGTAGGGGGTGGGGCCAACGTCCTGACTTTC. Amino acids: CASSQDSVGGGANVLTF.